Each of the 19 T cell receptor beta chains below was sequenced from the same sample in a study of siplizumab effects on memory and regulatory T cells. The repertoire was sequenced with immunoSEQ multiplex PCR; TCRdb's copy has only in-frame clones and lacks some. The table lists over 85,000 clones, 80% to 95% of them singletons. The material sequenced was CD4+ T cells sorted from blood. The receptors stem from a human donor in good health.

The V call is TRBV7-3, the J call TRBJ2-3, with TRBD2 matching 11 bases. Trimming at V came to 1 base and at J to 6 bases, leaving 9 bases not matched to a gene. This CDR3 spans 17 amino acids. Germline V gene data show CDR1 as SGHTA and CDR2 as FQGTGA. DNA for the CDR3: TGTGCCAGCAGCTTAAACCCACTAGCGGGAGTATTGGATACGCAGTATTTT. Translated: CASSLNPLAGVLDTQYF.

V is TRBV4-1 and J is TRBJ2-2; the D is unclear. Between the trimmed V and J ends, which lost 1 base and 8 bases, there was a span of 8 bases. Germline V lookup: CDR1 MGHRA, CDR2 YSYEKL. The CDR3 has 13 amino acids. The CDR3 region is CASSQVSAGELFF. CDR3 nucleotides: TGCGCCAGCAGCCAAGTCTCAGCAGGGGAGCTGTTTTTT.

The chain joins TRBV5-1 to TRBJ1-1; D not resolved. This CDR3 is 12 amino acids long. V lost 0 bases and J 8 bases, leaving 8 bases between the germline ends. Germline CDR1 reads SGHRS; CDR2 reads YFSETQ. CDR3 nucleotide sequence: TGCGCCAGCAGCTTGGTTGGCGTGGAAGCTTTCTTT. It is translated as CASSLVGVEAFF. Looking up the rest from reference TRBV5-1 and TRBJ1-1 gives the full variable domain: KAGVTQTPRYLIKTRGQQVTLSCSPISGHRSVSWYQQTPGQGLQFLFEYFSETQRNKGNFPGRFSGRQFSNSRSEMNVSTLELGDSALYLCASSLVGVEAFFGQGTRLTVV.

This clone was found once. The CDR3 protein is CASLGGGLNQPQHF. In DNA form, the CDR3 reads TGTGCCAGCCTCGGGGGTGGTTTAAATCAGCCCCAGCATTTT. The V call is TRBV28, the J call TRBJ1-5; TRBD1 might be the D (5 bases). The CDR3 has 14 amino acids. Germline CDR1 MDHEN, CDR2 SYDVKM. V was pared by 8 bases and J by 4 bases, with 15 bases between.

The chain links TRBV7-9 to TRBJ2-7; D gene unclear. This CDR3 is 13 amino acids long. V lost 6 bases and J lost 0, with 9 bases in between. CDR1 and CDR2 from the germline V gene are SEHNR and FQNEAQ (reference sequence). The CDR3 nucleotides read TGTGCCAGCAGGCCGACGGACTCCTACGAGCAGTACTTC. Its protein product is CASRPTDSYEQYF.

V gene TRBV5-8 combines with J gene TRBJ1-1; D not resolved. Germline-derived CDR1 and CDR2 are SGHTS and YDEGEE. Trimming shortened V by 3 bases and J by 5 bases, and 17 bases separated the two germline ends. CDR3 length equals 15 residues. The CDR3 DNA reads TGTGCCAGCAGCTCAGGAACCGTAACGAGAACTGAAGCTTTCTTT. Protein product: CASSSGTVTRTEAFF.

The chain recombines TRBV19 with TRBJ2-7; tentatively, D is TRBD2 (6 bases). This CDR3 is built from 12 residues. V dropped 4 bases and J dropped 7 bases, with 11 bases sitting between them. Germline assignment: CDR1 LNHDA and CDR2 SQIVND (reference sequence). This CDR3 reads CASSNRRGEQYF. The CDR3 DNA reads as TGTGCCAGTAGTAACCGCCGGGGGGAGCAGTACTTC.

In this sample, this clone turned up once. The chain uses TRBV10-2 and TRBJ2-3; a possible D gene is TRBD2 (7 bases). Deletions cut 7 bases from V and 0 bases from J, with 29 bases between. Germline V lookup: CDR1 WSHSY, CDR2 SAAADI. This CDR3 is built from 20 residues. CDR3 residues: CASITLGGGGGGLSTDTQYF. The CDR3 DNA reads as TGCGCCAGCATAACCCTCGGAGGGGGGGGAGGCGGGTTAAGCACAGATACGCAGTATTTT.

The chain is built from TRBV7-6 and TRBJ2-3; D is unresolved. This CDR3 spans 12 amino acids. V lost 6 bases and J 1 base, leaving 5 bases between the germline ends. Germline CDR1 reads SGHVS; CDR2 reads FNYEAQ. DNA for the CDR3: TGTGCCAGCAGTCTTGGCACAGATACGCAGTATTTT. Its translation is CASSLGTDTQYF.

The gene calls are TRBV7-8 and TRBJ2-7, with TRBD2 matching 16 bases. Germline V gives CDR1 SGHVS, CDR2 FQNEAQ. J lost 2 bases, V lost 3 bases, and 1 base had no gene match. The CDR3 totals 16 residues. The CDR3, as DNA: TGTGCCAGCAGCTTTGGGACTAGCGGGAGGGCCTACGAGCAGTACTTC. This sequence encodes CASSFGTSGRAYEQYF.

The genes are TRBV7-9 and TRBJ1-2; 7 bases align to TRBD1. Germline lookup yields CDR1 SEHNR and CDR2 FQNEAQ (reference sequence). Germline trimming cut 4 bases from V and 5 bases from J; bases unmatched to any gene: 4. CDR3 length: 13 residues. The CDR3 region has the DNA TGTGCCAGCAGCTCCGACAGGGTGTATGGCTACACCTTC. The encoded protein is CASSSDRVYGYTF. The whole variable domain, remainder taken from reference TRBV7-9 and TRBJ1-2, is DTGVSQNPRHKITKRGQNVTFRCDPISEHNRLYWYRQTLGQGPEFLTYFQNEAQLEKSRLLSDRFSAERPKGSFSTLEIQRTEQGDSAMYLCASSSDRVYGYTFGSGTRLTVV.

V gene TRBV4-1 combines with J gene TRBJ1-6; the match to TRBD1 covers 7 bases. In germline, CDR1 is MGHRA, CDR2 YSYEKL. The CDR3 extends over 17 amino acids. V gave up 4 bases and J gave up 2 bases; unmatched junction bases: 8. The CDR3 DNA sequence: TGCGCCAGCAGCCTACCGCACAGGGGTACCTATAATTCACCCCTCCACTTT. As protein: CASSLPHRGTYNSPLHF.

This chain joins TRBV28 and TRBJ1-2, with D perhaps matching TRBD1 (6 bases). Germline loops: CDR1 MDHEN, CDR2 SYDVKM. The V end was cut by 7 bases, the J end by 5 bases, with 17 bases between. The CDR3 runs to 14 residues. DNA of the CDR3: TGTGCCAGCACCAACAGGGAATGGGTTTATGGCTACACCTTC. Translating it yields CASTNREWVYGYTF.

V and J are TRBV28 and TRBJ2-6; TRBD1 is a possible D gene (6 bases). Per the germline V gene, CDR1 is MDHEN and CDR2 is SYDVKM. V was shortened by 3 bases and J by 1 base, with 16 bases between the two germline ends. The CDR3 has 18 residues. The CDR3 DNA follows: TGTGCCAGCAGTTTGCAGGGGCGGAATCCGTCTGGGGCCAACGTCCTGACTTTC. Translating it yields CASSLQGRNPSGANVLTF.

This clone has just one count. The chain couples TRBV7-9 to TRBJ1-3; D gene unclear. The germline CDR1 and CDR2 sequences are SEHNR and FQNEAQ (reference sequence). The CDR3 loop spans 14 amino acids. V lost 2 bases and J lost 1, with 6 bases in between. The CDR3 DNA reads TGTGCCAGCAGCTTATTAAAGTCTGGAAACACCATATATTTT. It specifies CASSLLKSGNTIYF.

The chain couples TRBV5-1 to TRBJ2-2; D remains unclear. Trimming left V 0 bases short and J 4 bases short, with 10 bases between. There are 15 residues in the CDR3. The germline V gene has CDR1 SGHRS and CDR2 YFSETQ. This CDR3 is CASSLAVPATGELFF. The CDR3 DNA follows: TGCGCCAGCAGCTTGGCCGTCCCCGCCACCGGGGAGCTGTTTTTT.

The chain is built from TRBV5-4 and TRBJ2-2; D is possibly TRBD1 (5 bases). Germline V gene lookup returns CDR1 SGHNT and CDR2 YYREEE (reference sequence). Trimming pared 2 bases from V and 8 bases from J, leaving 10 bases between. The CDR3 sequence is 13 residues long. The CDR3 bases are TGTGCCAGCAGCTTCCAGGGTTCTGGGGAGCTGTTTTTT. It specifies CASSFQGSGELFF. Combining the CDR3 with reference TRBV5-4 and TRBJ2-2 gives the whole variable domain ETGVTQSPTHLIKTRGQQVTLRCSSQSGHNTVSWYQQALGQGPQFIFQYYREEENGRGNFPPRFSGLQFPNYSSELNVNALELDDSALYLCASSFQGSGELFFGEGSRLTVL.

The chain recombines TRBV28 with TRBJ2-7; a possible D gene is TRBD1 (6 bases). Germline assignment: CDR1 MDHEN and CDR2 SYDVKM. V was trimmed by 6 bases and J by 2 bases, leaving 11 bases between them. The CDR3 covers 13 residues. CDR3 residues: CASRADRPYEQYF. Here the CDR3 DNA reads TGTGCCAGCAGAGCAGACAGGCCCTACGAGCAGTACTTC. Supplemented by reference TRBV28 and TRBJ2-7, the full variable domain reads DVKVTQSSRYLVKRTGEKVFLECVQDMDHENMFWYRQDPGLGLRLIYFSYDVKMKEKGDIPEGYSVSREKKERFSLILESASTNQTSMYLCASRADRPYEQYFGPGTRLTVT.

This rearrangement joins TRBV10-2 to TRBJ1-2; TRBD1 matches 7 bases. The junction had 9 bases not matched to a gene; V was cut back by 7 bases and J by 4 bases. Germline lookup yields CDR1 WSHSY and CDR2 SAAADI. The CDR3 loop spans 14 amino acids. The CDR3 here is CASTVGQPFYGYTF. The CDR3 DNA reads TGCGCCAGCACGGTGGGACAGCCATTCTATGGCTACACCTTC.